This T cell receptor beta chain was identified during a study of T cells in localized non-small cell lung cancer. In the case of this clone: Its matching antigen is unknown.

Regarding the study as a whole: Tumor trailed uninvolved adjacent lung in T cell clonality, which peaked there. Patients showing higher blood T cell density tended to see longer overall survival. Sequencing, confined to only one tumor region, leaves heterogeneity possible. When the top 100 tumor clones were examined, a median around 61 of them also appeared in the adjacent lung, which was paired and uninvolved.

Looked up from germline, CDR1 is KGHSY and CDR2 is FQNENV. The V gene lost 3 bases and the J gene lost 0 bases, with 9 bases spanning the gap. CDR3 size: 14 residues. Generated by immunoSEQ multiplex PCR, the TCRdb table keeps only in-frame clones and is missing some. The sample yields fewer than 15,000 clones, roughly 27% seen once. Specimen: lung tumor tissue, collected before any cancer treatment. This clonotype was obtained from a female donor aged 60 or older with stage I lung adenocarcinoma. The V gene is TRBV16, the J gene TRBJ2-7; TRBD2 might be the D (5 bases). The CDR3 sequence: CASSQSGYSYEQYF. The CDR3 nucleotides read TGTGCCAGCAGCCAGAGCGGATACTCCTACGAGCAGTACTTC.